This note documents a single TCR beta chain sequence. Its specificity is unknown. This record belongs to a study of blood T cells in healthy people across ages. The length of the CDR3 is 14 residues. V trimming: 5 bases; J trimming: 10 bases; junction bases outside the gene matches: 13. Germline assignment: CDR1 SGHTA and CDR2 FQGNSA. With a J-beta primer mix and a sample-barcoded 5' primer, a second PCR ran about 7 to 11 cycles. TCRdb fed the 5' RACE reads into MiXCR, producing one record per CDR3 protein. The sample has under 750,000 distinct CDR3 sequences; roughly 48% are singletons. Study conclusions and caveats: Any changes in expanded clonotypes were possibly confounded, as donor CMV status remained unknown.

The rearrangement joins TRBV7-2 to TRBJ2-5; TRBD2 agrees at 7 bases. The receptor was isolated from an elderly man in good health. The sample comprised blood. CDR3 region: CASSLSGDPAVQYF. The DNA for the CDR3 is TGTGCCAGCAGCCTAAGCGGGGACCCCGCGGTCCAGTACTTC.